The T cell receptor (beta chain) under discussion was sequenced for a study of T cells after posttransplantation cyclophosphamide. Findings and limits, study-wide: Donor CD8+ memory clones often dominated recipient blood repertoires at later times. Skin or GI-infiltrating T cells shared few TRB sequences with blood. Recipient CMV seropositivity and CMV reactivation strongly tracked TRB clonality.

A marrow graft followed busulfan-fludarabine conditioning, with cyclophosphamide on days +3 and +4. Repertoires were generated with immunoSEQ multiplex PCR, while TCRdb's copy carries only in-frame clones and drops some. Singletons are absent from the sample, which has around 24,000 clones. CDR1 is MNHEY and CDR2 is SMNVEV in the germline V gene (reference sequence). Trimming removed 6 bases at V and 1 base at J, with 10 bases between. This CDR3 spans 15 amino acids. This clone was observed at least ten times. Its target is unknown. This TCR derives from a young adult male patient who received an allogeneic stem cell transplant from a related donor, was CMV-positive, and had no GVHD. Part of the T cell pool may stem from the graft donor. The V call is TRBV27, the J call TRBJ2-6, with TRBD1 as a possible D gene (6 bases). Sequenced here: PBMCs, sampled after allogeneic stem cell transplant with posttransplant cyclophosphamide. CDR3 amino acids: CASRNTGSGANVLTF. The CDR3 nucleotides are TGTGCCAGCAGAAATACAGGGTCTGGGGCCAACGTCCTGACTTTC. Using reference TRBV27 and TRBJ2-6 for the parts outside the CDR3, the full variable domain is EAQVTQNPRYLITVTGKKLTVTCSQNMNHEYMSWYRQDPGLGLRQIYYSMNVEVTDKGDVPEGYKVSRKEKRNFPLILESPSPNQTSLYFCASRNTGSGANVLTFGAGSRLTVL.